These 13 T cell receptor beta chains were sequenced from one sample in a study of blood T cell repertoires in COVID-19. TCRdb's table, derived via immunoSEQ multiplex PCR, lists solely in-frame clones and lacks some. Among roughly 200,000 clones, 75% to 85% were seen once, and the ten largest hold under 7%. The sample taken for sequencing was peripheral blood. These receptors were obtained from a woman aged 40 to 55 with COVID-19, enrolled during active disease.

The chain joins TRBV19 to TRBJ2-1; the match to TRBD2 covers 10 bases. The V segment lost 0 bases and the J segment 4 bases; nucleotides outside the gene matches: 9. The germline V gene has CDR1 LNHDA and CDR2 SQIVND (reference sequence). The CDR3 contains 18 residues. In nucleotides, the CDR3 is TGTGCCAGTAGTATAGATGTGGCTAGCGGGAGAATATACAATGAGCAGTTCTTC. Translation: CASSIDVASGRIYNEQFF.

This clone has a single count. This sequence joins TRBV7-3 and TRBJ2-1; 7 bases agree with TRBD1. V shed 5 bases and J 5 bases; nucleotides not matched to a gene: 9. CDR3 size: 15 residues. CDR1 is SGHTA, CDR2 FQGTGA, per germline. CDR3 nucleotides: TGTGCCAGCAGCCCCGACCGGGACAGCAACAATGAGCAGTTCTTC. This gives the protein CASSPDRDSNNEQFF.

This clone was seen only a few times. This chain connects TRBV10-3 to TRBJ2-2, with a tentative D call TRBD2 (6 bases). The CDR3 has 14 residues. The V gene's germline CDR1 is ENHRY and CDR2 SYGVKD. V dropped 6 bases and J dropped 6 bases, with 14 bases sitting between them. CDR3 in amino acids: CAIRDKGEAGELFF. The CDR3, as DNA: TGTGCCATCAGGGACAAAGGGGAGGCCGGGGAGCTGTTTTTT.

Regarding this clone: Other DNA sequences from this sample encode an identical CDR3 as well. The gene calls are TRBV7-9 and TRBJ2-7; 9 bases map to TRBD2. The CDR3 has 15 amino acids. The germline CDR1 and CDR2 sequences are SEHNR and FQNEAQ (reference sequence). With V trimmed by 5 bases and J by 1 base, 6 bases remained unmatched. CDR3 sequence: CASSLLSGGSYEQYF. CDR3 DNA: TGTGCCAGCAGCCTCCTGAGCGGGGGGTCCTACGAGCAGTACTTC.

V usage is TRBV30 and J usage is TRBJ2-2, with 11 positions matching TRBD2. The length of the CDR3 is 14 residues. The junction had 6 bases not matched to a gene; V was cut back by 5 bases and J by 7 bases. CDR1 and CDR2 (germline): GTSNPN, SVGIG (reference sequence). The CDR3 reads CAWGLAGGLGELFF. CDR3 nucleotide sequence: TGTGCCTGGGGCCTAGCGGGAGGCCTCGGGGAGCTGTTTTTT.

The CDR3: CASSGKGAANYGYTF. Written as DNA, the CDR3 is TGTGCCAGCTCCGGGAAGGGGGCGGCTAACTATGGCTACACCTTC. The chain joins TRBV18 to TRBJ1-2; TRBD1 matches 7 bases. The V gene's germline CDR1 is KGHSH and CDR2 LQKENI. CDR3 length: 15 amino acids. The V gene end was trimmed by 6 bases and the J gene end by 0 bases; junction bases not matched to a gene: 7. Variable domain in full (rest from reference TRBV18 and TRBJ1-2): NAGVMQNPRHLVRRRGQEARLRCSPMKGHSHVYWYRQLPEEGLKFMVYLQKENIIDESGMPKERFSAEFPKEGPSILRIQQVVRGDSAAYFCASSGKGAANYGYTFGSGTRLTVV.

CDR3 loop: CASSPDSTTNYGYTF. As DNA, the CDR3 is TGTGCCAGCTCACCAGACAGTACCACTAACTATGGCTACACCTTC. The rearrangement links TRBV18 to TRBJ1-2; possible D gene TRBD1, 5 bases. Between the trimmed V and J ends, which lost 2 bases and 0 bases, there was a span of 10 bases. This CDR3 contains 15 residues. Looked up from germline, CDR1 is KGHSH and CDR2 is LQKENI.

The chain uses TRBV7-9 and TRBJ1-4; D not resolved. Looked up from germline, CDR1 is SEHNR and CDR2 is FQNEAQ (reference sequence). This CDR3 is 11 amino acids long. The V end lost 4 bases, the J end lost 8 bases, and 5 bases lay between the germline ends. The CDR3 nucleotides read TGTGCCAGCAGCTACGGGGAAAAACTGTTTTTT. Translation: CASSYGEKLFF.

This clone occurred many times. The chain recombines TRBV19 with TRBJ2-1; perhaps TRBD1 as D (5 bases). Germline V lookup: CDR1 LNHDA, CDR2 SQIVND (reference sequence). The germline V and J ends were trimmed by 4 bases and 0 bases, with 10 bases remaining between them. The CDR3 is 15 amino acids. The CDR3 region has the DNA TGTGCCAGTAGTAGGACATCGCGCTCCTACAATGAGCAGTTCTTC. This codes for CASSRTSRSYNEQFF.

This chain connects TRBV7-2 to TRBJ1-3; a possible D gene is TRBD1 (6 bases). Germline CDR1 SGHTA, CDR2 FQGNSA. V dropped 3 bases and J dropped 4 bases, with 13 bases sitting between them. This CDR3 spans 15 amino acids. The CDR3 loop is CASSFDRPTGNTIYF. Here the CDR3 DNA reads TGTGCCAGCAGCTTTGACAGGCCCACGGGAAACACCATATATTTT. The variable domain in full, completed from reference TRBV7-2 and TRBJ1-3, reads GAGVSQSPSNKVTEKGKDVELRCDPISGHTALYWYRQSLGQGLEFLIYFQGNSAPDKSGLPSDRFSAERTGGSVSTLTIQRTQQEDSAVYLCASSFDRPTGNTIYFGEGSWLTVV.

This clone has just a few counts. The rearrangement joins TRBV5-1 to TRBJ2-6; 10 bases align to TRBD1. V gave up 4 bases and J gave up 0 bases; unmatched junction bases: 7. The V gene's germline CDR1 is SGHRS and CDR2 YFSETQ. The CDR3 is made up of 18 amino acids. CDR3 sequence: CASSTGQGYPSGANVLTF. In DNA form, the CDR3 reads TGCGCCAGCAGCACGGGACAGGGGTATCCCTCTGGGGCCAACGTCCTGACTTTC.

V usage is TRBV19 and J usage is TRBJ2-1; 11 nucleotides agree with TRBD2. The junction had 14 bases not matched to a gene; V was cut back by 9 bases and J by 4 bases. CDR3 length equals 17 residues. Germline lookup yields CDR1 LNHDA and CDR2 SQIVND (reference sequence). CDR3 coding DNA: TGTGCCAGCCGGATAACGGGACTAGCGGAGGTATACAATGAGCAGTTCTTC. It codes for CASRITGLAEVYNEQFF.

The chain recombines TRBV7-3 with TRBJ2-5, with TRBD2 matching 7 bases. The CDR3 is 13 residues long. Unmatched junction bases numbered 4, after V lost 4 bases and J lost 5 bases. In germline, CDR1 is SGHTA, CDR2 FQGTGA. This chain's CDR3 is CASSWGGGETQYF. The CDR3 DNA is TGTGCCAGCAGCTGGGGCGGGGGTGAGACCCAGTACTTC.